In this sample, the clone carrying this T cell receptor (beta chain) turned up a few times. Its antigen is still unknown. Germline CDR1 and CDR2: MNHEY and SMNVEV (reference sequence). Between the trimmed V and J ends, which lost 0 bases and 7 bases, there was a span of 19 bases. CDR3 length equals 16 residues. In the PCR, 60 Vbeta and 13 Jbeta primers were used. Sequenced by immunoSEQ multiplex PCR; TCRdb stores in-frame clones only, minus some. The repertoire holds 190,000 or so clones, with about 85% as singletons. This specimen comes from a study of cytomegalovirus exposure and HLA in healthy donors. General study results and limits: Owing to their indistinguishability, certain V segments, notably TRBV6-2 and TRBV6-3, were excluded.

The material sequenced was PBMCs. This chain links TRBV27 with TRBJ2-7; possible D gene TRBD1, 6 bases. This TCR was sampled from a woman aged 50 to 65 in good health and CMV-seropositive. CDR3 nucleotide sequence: TGTGCCAGCAGTTTATCGGGTACGGACAGTTTAAGAGAGCAGTACTTC. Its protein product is CASSLSGTDSLREQYF.